This T cell receptor (beta chain) comes out of a study of blood T cell repertoires in COVID-19. V lost 0 bases, J lost 2 bases, and 12 bases lay in between. The V gene's germline CDR1 is SGHKS and CDR2 YYEKEE (reference sequence). CDR3 length: 15 amino acids. Only in-frame clones appear in the TCRdb table, and some are missing; sequencing was by immunoSEQ multiplex PCR. This sample has about 250,000 clones, with approximately 80% found just once. Sequenced input: peripheral blood. This rearrangement joins TRBV5-5 to TRBJ2-7; D is perhaps TRBD2 (5 bases). This TCR was sampled from a man in his forties with acute or convalescent COVID-19. CDR3 residues: CASSLGGHVAYEQYF. The DNA of the CDR3 is TGTGCCAGCAGCTTGGGAGGGCACGTAGCCTACGAGCAGTACTTC.